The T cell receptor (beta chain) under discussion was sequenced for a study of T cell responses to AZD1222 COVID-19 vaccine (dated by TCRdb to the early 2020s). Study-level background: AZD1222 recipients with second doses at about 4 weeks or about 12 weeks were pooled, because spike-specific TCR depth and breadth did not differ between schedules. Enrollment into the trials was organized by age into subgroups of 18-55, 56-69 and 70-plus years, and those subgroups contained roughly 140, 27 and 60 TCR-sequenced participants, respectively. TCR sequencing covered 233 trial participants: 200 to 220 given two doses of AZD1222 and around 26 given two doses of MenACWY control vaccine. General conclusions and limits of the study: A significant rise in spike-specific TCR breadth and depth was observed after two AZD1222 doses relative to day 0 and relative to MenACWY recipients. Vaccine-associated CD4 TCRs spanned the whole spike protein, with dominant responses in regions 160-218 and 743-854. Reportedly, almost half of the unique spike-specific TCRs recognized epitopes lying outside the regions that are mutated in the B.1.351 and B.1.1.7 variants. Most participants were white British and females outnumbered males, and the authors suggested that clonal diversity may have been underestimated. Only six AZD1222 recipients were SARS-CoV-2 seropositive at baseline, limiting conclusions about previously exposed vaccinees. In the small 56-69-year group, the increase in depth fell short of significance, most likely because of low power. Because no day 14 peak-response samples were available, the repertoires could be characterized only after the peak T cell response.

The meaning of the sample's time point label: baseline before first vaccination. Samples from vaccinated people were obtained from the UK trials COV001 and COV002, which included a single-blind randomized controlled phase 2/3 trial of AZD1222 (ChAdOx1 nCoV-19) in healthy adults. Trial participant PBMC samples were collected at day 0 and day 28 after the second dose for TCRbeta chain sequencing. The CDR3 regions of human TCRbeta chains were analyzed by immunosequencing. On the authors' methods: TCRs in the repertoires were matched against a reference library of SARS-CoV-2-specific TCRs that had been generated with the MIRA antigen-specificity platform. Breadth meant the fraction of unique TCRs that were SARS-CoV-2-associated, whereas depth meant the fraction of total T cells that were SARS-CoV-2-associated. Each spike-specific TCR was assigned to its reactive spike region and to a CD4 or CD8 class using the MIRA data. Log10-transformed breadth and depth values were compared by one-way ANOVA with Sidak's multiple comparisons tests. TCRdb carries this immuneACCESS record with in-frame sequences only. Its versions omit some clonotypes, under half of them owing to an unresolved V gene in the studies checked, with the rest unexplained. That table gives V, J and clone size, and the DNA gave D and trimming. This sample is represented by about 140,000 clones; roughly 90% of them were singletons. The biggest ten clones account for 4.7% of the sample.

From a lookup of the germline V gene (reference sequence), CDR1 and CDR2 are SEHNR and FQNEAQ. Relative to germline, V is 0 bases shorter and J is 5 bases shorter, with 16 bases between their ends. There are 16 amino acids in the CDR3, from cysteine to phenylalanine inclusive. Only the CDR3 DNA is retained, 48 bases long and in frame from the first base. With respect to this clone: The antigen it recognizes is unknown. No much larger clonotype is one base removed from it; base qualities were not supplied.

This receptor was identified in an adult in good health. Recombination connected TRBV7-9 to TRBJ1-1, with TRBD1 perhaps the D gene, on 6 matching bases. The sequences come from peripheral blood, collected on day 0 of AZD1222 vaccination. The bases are TGTGCCAGCAGCTTAGCGTCGTCAGGGGAGAGGACTGAAGCTTTCTTT. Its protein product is CASSLASSGERTEAFF.